These 19 T cell receptor beta chains share one sample of origin, sequenced in a study of blood T cell repertoires in COVID-19. Measured with immunoSEQ multiplex PCR; TCRdb has only the in-frame clones, and not every one. This sample has around 240,000 clones; 70% to 90% occur once, and the top ten carry about 2.9%. Sequenced: peripheral blood. Receptors originate from a woman between 25 and 40 years old who had recovered from COVID-19.

The chain couples TRBV7-6 to TRBJ2-5; D perhaps matches TRBD1 (5 bases). The length of the CDR3 is 15 residues. Trimming stripped 4 bases from V and 1 base from J, with 13 bases between. The V gene's germline CDR1 is SGHVS and CDR2 FNYEAQ. The CDR3 coding sequence is TGTGCCAGCAGCTCCGACCTAGGGGCCCAAGAGACCCAGTACTTC. Its protein is CASSSDLGAQETQYF.

CDR3 protein: CASSLGDNTSQYF. CDR3 nucleotide sequence: TGTGCCAGCAGCTTAGGGGACAACACCTCTCAGTACTTC. The rearrangement links TRBV7-9 to TRBJ2-4; maybe TRBD1 (6 bases). Germline lookup yields CDR1 SEHNR and CDR2 FQNEAQ (reference sequence). V gave up 1 base and J gave up 12 bases, with 13 bases separating them. The CDR3 contains 13 residues.

This clone was counted between two and nine times. The chain combines TRBV20-1 with TRBJ1-3; no definite D call. The CDR3 loop spans 11 amino acids. Germline lookup yields CDR1 DFQATT and CDR2 SNEGSKA (reference sequence). V lost 7 bases, J lost 1 base, and 5 bases lay in between. CDR3 DNA: TGCAGTGTCCAATCTGGAAACACCATATATTTT. As protein: CSVQSGNTIYF.

This clone has only one observation. The chain uses TRBV7-3 and TRBJ2-5; 7 positions agree with TRBD2. Germline loops: CDR1 SGHTA, CDR2 FQGTGA. The ends lost 5 bases at V and 2 bases at J; junction bases unmatched: 5. The CDR3 extends over 14 amino acids. This CDR3 is CASSLWGGQETQYF. The CDR3 region has the DNA TGTGCCAGCAGCCTCTGGGGGGGTCAAGAGACCCAGTACTTC.

The chain carries TRBV2 and TRBJ1-2; TRBD1 aligns across 8 bases. Trimming removed 5 bases from V and 1 base from J; junction bases left unmatched: 6. Germline values: CDR1 SNHLY, CDR2 FYNNEI. This CDR3 has 15 residues. DNA for the CDR3: TGTGCCAGCAGTTTCCAGGGGGCAAGTAACTATGGCTACACCTTC. Amino acids: CASSFQGASNYGYTF.

The V and J genes are TRBV7-6 and TRBJ2-5, with a tentative D call TRBD2 (6 bases). The CDR3 is 14 residues long. Germline CDR1 reads SGHVS; CDR2 reads FNYEAQ. V dropped 3 bases and J dropped 5 bases, with 13 bases sitting between them. CDR3 protein: CASSFQRGSETQYF. The CDR3 bases are TGTGCCAGCAGCTTCCAACGGGGGTCCGAGACCCAGTACTTC.

The rearrangement links TRBV7-2 to TRBJ2-7; 10 bases line up with TRBD1. This CDR3 spans 17 amino acids. Trimming took 3 bases from V and 5 from J; bases not matched to a gene: 13. CDR1 SGHTA and CDR2 FQGNSA come from the germline V gene. As DNA, the CDR3 is TGTGCCAGCAGCTTTAGCGGACAGGGGGGTTCTCGGGACGAGCAGTACTTC. It is translated as CASSFSGQGGSRDEQYF.

This chain joins TRBV10-2 and TRBJ2-2; possible D gene TRBD2, 5 bases. The germline V gene has CDR1 WSHSY and CDR2 SAAADI. The CDR3 loop spans 13 amino acids. V was pared by 10 bases and J by 2 bases, with 11 bases between. CDR3 in amino acids: CATRTPNTGELFF. The CDR3 coding sequence is TGCGCCACCCGGACTCCCAACACCGGGGAGCTGTTTTTT.

The chain combines TRBV7-3 with TRBJ2-1, with 8 bases identical to TRBD2. The V gene end was trimmed by 6 bases and the J gene end by 7 bases; junction bases not matched to a gene: 8. Germline-derived CDR1 and CDR2 are SGHTA and FQGTGA. The CDR3 sequence is 14 residues long. CDR3 nucleotides: TGTGCCAGCAGTAATAATCCGGGAGGGAATGAGCAGTTCTTC. This gives the protein CASSNNPGGNEQFF.

This chain connects TRBV6-2 or TRBV6-3 to TRBJ2-1, with 8 bases identical to TRBD2. J was trimmed by 7 bases and V by 3 bases; bases with no gene match: 5. The CDR3 contains 14 residues. The germline gives CDR1 MNHEY, CDR2 SVGEGT. The CDR3 loop is CASSYGTSKNEQFF. DNA of the CDR3: TGTGCCAGCAGTTATGGGACTAGTAAGAATGAGCAGTTCTTC.

The chain uses TRBV27 and TRBJ1-1; unclear D gene. Germline assignment: CDR1 MNHEY and CDR2 SMNVEV (reference sequence). V dropped 3 bases and J dropped 8 bases, with 13 bases sitting between them. The CDR3 sequence is 13 residues long. DNA for the CDR3: TGTGCCAGCAGTTTTAGTAGAGTGCAAGAAGCTTTCTTT. It codes for CASSFSRVQEAFF.

This chain connects TRBV4-2 to TRBJ2-1; D might be TRBD1 (5 bases). In germline, CDR1 is LGHNA, CDR2 YNFKEQ. This CDR3 is 14 amino acids long. V lost 0 bases, J lost 6 bases, and 9 bases lay in between. The CDR3 region has the DNA TGTGCCAGCAGCCAAGAACCAGGGTTCAATGAGCAGTTCTTC. It encodes CASSQEPGFNEQFF.

The table lists this clone with a count of one. The rearrangement joins TRBV5-1 to TRBJ2-7; TRBD1 might be the D (6 bases). Germline V gene data show CDR1 as SGHRS and CDR2 as YFSETQ. The V end was cut by 0 bases, the J end by 11 bases, with 15 bases between. This CDR3 is 13 amino acids long. The CDR3 loop reads CASSLGQESNEYF. The CDR3 DNA is TGCGCCAGCAGCTTGGGACAGGAAAGTAATGAGTACTTC.

This chain links TRBV7-9 with TRBJ2-5; 10 bases are shared with TRBD1. The CDR3 is 17 residues long. With 5 bases clipped from V and 5 bases from J, the junction kept 14 bases outside the gene matches. Germline CDR1 reads SEHNR; CDR2 reads FQNEAQ (reference sequence). CDR3 loop: CASSMGLTGGLGETQYF. DNA of the CDR3: TGTGCCAGCAGCATGGGCCTGACAGGGGGCCTCGGGGAGACCCAGTACTTC.

This clone was observed a few times. The genes are TRBV6-5 and TRBJ1-1; the D is unclear. V lost 2 bases and J 5 bases, leaving 3 bases between the germline ends. Germline loops: CDR1 MNHEY, CDR2 SVGAGI. CDR3 length equals 11 residues. This CDR3 reads CASSYLTEAFF. CDR3 nucleotide sequence: TGTGCCAGCAGTTACCTGACTGAAGCTTTCTTT.

V and J are TRBV19 and TRBJ1-2; D possibly corresponds to TRBD1 (6 bases). CDR1 is LNHDA, CDR2 SQIVND, per germline (reference sequence). The CDR3 consists of 15 residues. Trimming took off 4 bases at V and 0 bases at J, with 12 bases between the two ends. The DNA of the CDR3 is TGTGCCAGTAGTACCGGACAGTCCTCTAACTATGGCTACACCTTC. Protein: CASSTGQSSNYGYTF. Full variable domain (remainder filled in from reference TRBV19 and TRBJ1-2): DGGITQSPKYLFRKEGQNVTLSCEQNLNHDAMYWYRQDPGQGLRLIYYSQIVNDFQKGDIAEGYSVSREKKESFPLTVTSAQKNPTAFYLCASSTGQSSNYGYTFGSGTRLTVV.

CDR3 protein: CASSPRSQGETQYF. The DNA of the CDR3 is TGTGCCAGCAGCCCACGGTCCCAGGGTGAGACCCAGTACTTC. The V and J genes are TRBV7-9 and TRBJ2-5; weak D call: TRBD1 (5 bases). V was cut by 5 bases and J by 5 bases, with 15 bases left in between. The CDR3 is 14 residues long. Germline assignment: CDR1 SEHNR and CDR2 FQNEAQ (reference sequence).

This clone was observed a handful of times. The chain is built from TRBV6-1 and TRBJ1-2; D unresolved. V was trimmed by 0 bases and J by 2 bases, leaving 10 bases between them. The germline CDR1 and CDR2 sequences are MNHNS and SASEGT. The length of the CDR3 is 15 residues. The CDR3 DNA reads as TGTGCCAGCAGTGAAGCTGAGGGCGAAAACTATGGCTACACCTTC. This encodes CASSEAEGENYGYTF.

The chain recombines TRBV9 with TRBJ2-7; D is perhaps TRBD1 (6 bases). Trimming pared 0 bases from V and 5 bases from J, leaving 9 bases between. The CDR3 runs to 13 residues. Germline-derived CDR1 and CDR2 are SGDLS and YYNGEE. This chain's CDR3 is CASSVGDTHEQYF. The DNA for the CDR3 is TGTGCCAGCAGCGTAGGGGACACCCACGAGCAGTACTTC.